These T cell receptor beta chains were read from a single sample in a study of T-cell reconstitution after alpha-beta-depleted transplantation in children. Each CDR3 protein gets one entry after TCRdb re-called the PCR reads with MiXCR. The data contain fewer than 1 million distinct CDR3 sequences, roughly 16% of them singletons. The specimen comprised PBMCs, mostly from graft donor cells, sampled 360 days after TCRalphabeta/CD19-depleted stem cell transplant. The receptor set was obtained from a male patient younger than 18 who had a stem cell transplant for acute lymphoblastic leukemia, so the T cells may come from the graft donor. The CDR3 runs from the conserved cysteine through the conserved F or W. A D gene is named only where the DNA matches it firmly.

d_call,v_call,j_call,cdr3_aa
NA,TRBV19,TRBJ2-7,CASSTTGLGEQYF
TRBD2,TRBV6-6,TRBJ2-7,CASSLLSGKYHF
TRBD1,TRBV20-1,TRBJ1-5,CSAPPETGAFNQPQHF
TRBD2,TRBV12-3/TRBV12-4,TRBJ2-7,CASSFSGRSYEQYF
NA,TRBV12-2,TRBJ1-1,CASRLRRASAQNTEAFF
NA,TRBV10-3,TRBJ2-1,CAISVGPGSDEQFF
NA,TRBV28,TRBJ1-2,CASSQPSGLYGYTF
TRBD2,TRBV11-1,TRBJ2-3,CASSSTGTSAPPAVDTQYF
NA,TRBV7-9,TRBJ2-2,CASSLEVSSGELFF
TRBD2,TRBV6-4,TRBJ2-7,CASSASTSGRYEQYF
NA,TRBV7-8,TRBJ2-4,CASSRDETVNIQYF
TRBD2,TRBV7-6,TRBJ2-7,CASSLSGGETRYEQYF
TRBD1,TRBV20-1,TRBJ2-7,CSGELTGVGWYEQYF
TRBD1,TRBV29-1,TRBJ2-6,CSVGTGDFGANVLTF
NA,TRBV27,TRBJ2-7,CASSRPGVYYEQYF
TRBD1,TRBV5-1,TRBJ2-5,CASSLAWDRGSETQYF
NA,TRBV29-1,TRBJ2-4,CSVGTAPAKNIQYF
NA,TRBV6-5,TRBJ2-7,CASSSPRSFPYEQYF
TRBD2,TRBV5-1,TRBJ2-1,CASSLSVLAGDAEQFF
NA,TRBV4-1,TRBJ2-7,CASSYSAAGSSYEQYF
TRBD2,TRBV12-3/TRBV12-4,TRBJ2-7,CASSSGLGGEEQYF
TRBD1,TRBV11-3,TRBJ2-5,CASSFVHRGTQYF
NA,TRBV5-1,TRBJ1-2,CASSPLGQVYGYTF
TRBD1,TRBV7-3,TRBJ2-3,CASSPTGGVQTDTQYF
NA,TRBV24-1,TRBJ2-2,CATSDSGELFF
NA,TRBV18,TRBJ1-1,CASSPSFRTTEAFF
NA,TRBV27,TRBJ2-2,CASSLGLVGTGELFF
NA,TRBV4-1,TRBJ2-7,CASSQDQAAFVGDEQYF
NA,TRBV10-3,TRBJ1-3,CAISENTGNTIYF
NA,TRBV5-4,TRBJ1-2,CASSLDREATGDYGYTF
NA,TRBV6-5,TRBJ2-3,CASSYSRSTDTQYF
NA,TRBV7-9,TRBJ2-1,CASSLRTFNEQFF
NA,TRBV10-3,TRBJ2-4,CAISESRYTKNIQYF
NA,TRBV12-3/TRBV12-4,TRBJ2-7,CASSLTPGRGEQYF
NA,TRBV7-9,TRBJ1-1,CASSREGYTEAFF
NA,TRBV19,TRBJ2-1,CASTHGPSSYNEQFF
NA,TRBV2,TRBJ2-1,CASASISYNEQFF
NA,TRBV24-1,TRBJ2-2,CATSGIQGKTGELFF
NA,TRBV7-9,TRBJ1-4,CASSPRAGIIPDEKLFF
NA,TRBV5-6,TRBJ1-5,CASSVLGNSNQPQHF
TRBD2,TRBV9,TRBJ2-5,CASSVVAGGGETQYF
NA,TRBV4-2,TRBJ2-2,CASSQETQGFNTGELFF
NA,TRBV5-5,TRBJ2-2,CASSSDSGSWAGELFF
NA,TRBV10-3,TRBJ2-7,CAISWGRSDEQYF
NA,TRBV6-2/TRBV6-3,TRBJ1-5,CASSLWDFSNQPQHF
NA,TRBV5-1,TRBJ2-7,CASSFMRGHYEQYF
NA,TRBV24-1,TRBJ2-3,CATSMRPGKVVADTQYF
TRBD1,TRBV18,TRBJ2-6,CASSPAQGASGANVLTF
NA,TRBV20-1,TRBJ2-7,CSARDLLGPFF
NA,TRBV7-9,TRBJ2-1,CASGTFKNNEQFF
TRBD1,TRBV6-1,TRBJ1-4,CASKGQGAHLSEKLFF
NA,TRBV3-1,TRBJ2-1,CASSQGPYNEQFF